The 20 T cell receptor beta chains reported below all come from one sample, sequenced in a study of cytomegalovirus exposure and HLA in healthy donors. Use of 60 Vbeta and 13 Jbeta primers characterized the PCR. Repertoires were generated with immunoSEQ multiplex PCR, while TCRdb's copy carries only in-frame clones and drops some. The profile shows about 170,000 clones, over 60% of them singletons. The sample consisted of PBMCs. Every receptor here comes from a girl under 18 in good health and CMV-seronegative.

The V call is TRBV6-5, the J call TRBJ1-1; D unclear. Germline CDR1 and CDR2: MNHEY and SVGAGI. The CDR3 length is 13 residues. The V end was cut by 6 bases, the J end by 4 bases, with 12 bases between. For the CDR3, the DNA is TGTGCCAGCAGGATCGCTCGGGGCACTGAAGCTTTCTTT. This codes for CASRIARGTEAFF.

This clone was observed a few times. The chain uses TRBV28 and TRBJ1-5; D not certain. The CDR3 is 12 amino acids. Between the trimmed V and J ends, which lost 7 bases and 4 bases, there was a span of 8 bases. Germline-derived CDR1 and CDR2 are MDHEN and SYDVKM. CDR3 bases: TGTGCCAGCACCTCCGGGAATCAGCCCCAGCATTTT. As protein: CASTSGNQPQHF. The full variable domain, completed using reference TRBV28 and TRBJ1-5, is DVKVTQSSRYLVKRTGEKVFLECVQDMDHENMFWYRQDPGLGLRLIYFSYDVKMKEKGDIPEGYSVSREKKERFSLILESASTNQTSMYLCASTSGNQPQHFGDGTRLSIL.

This sequence joins TRBV23-1 and TRBJ1-5; 9 nucleotides match TRBD1. TRBV23-1 is sorted into the ORF group, with uncertain function. The CDR3 contains 17 residues. J gave up 6 bases and V 4 bases, and 13 bases lay outside the gene matches. CDR3 amino acids: CASSRIKTGGAGQPQHF. In DNA, the CDR3 is TGCGCCAGCAGTCGCATAAAAACAGGGGGCGCGGGTCAGCCCCAGCATTTT.

This clone occurred once. The chain uses TRBV18 and TRBJ1-2; 9 bases align to TRBD1. The germline gives CDR1 KGHSH, CDR2 LQKENI. The V segment lost 5 bases and the J segment 8 bases; nucleotides outside the gene matches: 6. CDR3 length: 13 residues. The CDR3 nucleotides are TGTGCCAGCTCAACTTTGGACAGGGGAGGCTACACCTTC. Translated, it gives CASSTLDRGGYTF.

CDR3 in amino acids: CASSLDSGENSPLHF. The CDR3 nucleotides are TGCGCCAGCAGCTTGGACTCAGGGGAAAATTCACCCCTCCACTTT. The gene calls are TRBV5-1 and TRBJ1-6; maybe TRBD1 (6 bases). The CDR3 has 15 amino acids. CDR1 is SGHRS, CDR2 YFSETQ, per germline. V dropped 0 bases and J dropped 7 bases, with 11 bases sitting between them.

This chain joins TRBV7-8 and TRBJ2-1; 8 bases map to TRBD1. The germline V gene encodes CDR1 SGHVS and CDR2 FQNEAQ. J lost 2 bases, V lost 0 bases, and 6 bases had no gene match. There are 17 residues in the CDR3. The CDR3 protein is CASSLAVVQGAYNEQFF. The CDR3 coding sequence is TGTGCCAGCAGCTTAGCGGTAGTACAGGGGGCCTACAATGAGCAGTTCTTC.

The V gene is TRBV7-8, the J gene TRBJ2-6, with a tentative D call TRBD1 (7 bases). Germline V lookup: CDR1 SGHVS, CDR2 FQNEAQ. The CDR3 is made up of 19 amino acids. Trimming took off 5 bases at V and 0 bases at J, with 20 bases between the two ends. The DNA for the CDR3 is TGTGCCAGCAGCCAGGAGGGGGCGCTAAGAAGCTCTGGGGCCAACGTCCTGACTTTC. Protein sequence: CASSQEGALRSSGANVLTF.

This chain links TRBV4-1 with TRBJ2-2; D perhaps matches TRBD2 (7 bases). Germline V gene data show CDR1 as MGHRA and CDR2 as YSYEKL. Trimming removed 4 bases at V and 3 bases at J, with 15 bases between. The CDR3 extends over 16 amino acids. The CDR3 loop is CASSPRGGGDTGELFF. CDR3 DNA: TGCGCCAGCAGCCCAAGGGGAGGGGGAGACACCGGGGAGCTGTTTTTT.

The rearrangement links TRBV9 to TRBJ1-3; a weak D match, TRBD1 (6 bases). The CDR3 runs 15 residues. Germline CDR1 SGDLS, CDR2 YYNGEE. V dropped 2 bases and J dropped 0 bases, with 9 bases sitting between them. The CDR3 sequence is CASSVTGSSGNTIYF. The CDR3 DNA is TGTGCCAGCAGCGTGACAGGCTCCTCTGGAAACACCATATATTTT.

The chain couples TRBV5-1 to TRBJ2-7; a possible D gene is TRBD1 (5 bases). Germline lookup yields CDR1 SGHRS and CDR2 YFSETQ. This CDR3 comprises 16 residues. V dropped 1 base and J dropped 2 bases, with 16 bases sitting between them. The CDR3 reads CASSLLRGEAAYEQYF. DNA of the CDR3: TGCGCCAGCAGCTTGCTTAGGGGTGAGGCCGCCTACGAGCAGTACTTC.

The CDR3 protein is CASSSTGDSNSPLHF. For the CDR3, the DNA is TGCGCCAGCAGCTCGACGGGGGACAGCAATTCACCCCTCCACTTT. The chain links TRBV5-1 to TRBJ1-6, with TRBD1 identical over 7 bases. V lost 3 bases, J lost 7 bases, and 7 bases stayed unmatched. CDR3 length equals 15 residues. Looked up from germline, CDR1 is SGHRS and CDR2 is YFSETQ.

A note on this clone: Germline and junction disagree at one end, which may indicate a read error. The chain recombines TRBV2 with TRBJ1-1; D is uncertain. Per germline, CDR1 SNHLY and CDR2 FYNNEI. This CDR3 is built from 14 residues. The DNA for the CDR3 is TGTGCCAGCAGTGATCGGGTCTTGAACTCTGAAGCTTTCTTT. It specifies CASSDRVLNSEAFF. The full variable domain, its missing parts supplied by reference TRBV2 and TRBJ1-1, is EPEVTQTPSHQVTQMGQEVILRCVPISNHLYFYWYRQILGQKVEFLVSFYNNEISEKSEIFDDQFSVERPDGSNFTLKIRSTKLEDSAMYFCASSDRVLNSEAFFGQGTRLTVV.

This chain links TRBV6-1 with TRBJ1-1; 7 positions match TRBD1. Germline V gene sequence: CDR1 MNHNS, CDR2 SASEGT. The CDR3 runs 17 residues. Unmatched junction bases numbered 12, after V lost 4 bases and J lost 1 base. The CDR3 bases are TGTGCCAGCAGTGTGGGTCTTCGTAAGGGGGCGAACACTGAAGCTTTCTTT. Translation gives CASSVGLRKGANTEAFF.

The chain has TRBV2 and TRBJ1-1; D possibly corresponds to TRBD1 (5 bases). CDR3 length: 16 amino acids. Trimming took 7 bases from V and 4 from J, leaving 22 bases between them. CDR1 and CDR2 from the germline V gene are SNHLY and FYNNEI. CDR3 protein: CASTPRPGGGGTEAFF. In nucleotides, the CDR3 is TGTGCCAGCACCCCCCGGCCCGGTGGGGGGGGCACTGAAGCTTTCTTT.

V and J are TRBV14 and TRBJ2-2; a weak D match, TRBD2 (5 bases). Germline V lookup: CDR1 SGHDN, CDR2 FVKESK. There are 14 residues in the CDR3. Trimming stripped 6 bases from V and 6 bases from J, with 14 bases between. In DNA form, the CDR3 reads TGTGCCAGCAGTCAGACTACCCACCCCGGGGAGCTGTTTTTT. Translating it yields CASSQTTHPGELFF.

The chain combines TRBV6-6 with TRBJ2-7, with 8 bases aligning to TRBD2. The trim removed 6 bases at V and 5 bases at J, leaving 12 bases unmatched. Germline V gene data show CDR1 as MNHNY and CDR2 as SVGAGI (reference sequence). This CDR3 is 15 amino acids long. The CDR3 DNA reads TGTGCCAGCAGGATTACCGGGACTAGGAGAAACGAGCAGTACTTC. It yields the protein CASRITGTRRNEQYF.

This clone was counted a few times. The genes are TRBV19 and TRBJ2-7; 9 bases align to TRBD1. Germline CDR1 reads LNHDA; CDR2 reads SQIVND (reference sequence). The CDR3 totals 15 residues. V lost 6 bases to trimming and J lost 4 bases; unmatched junction nucleotides: 10. CDR3 nucleotides: TGTGCCAGTAGATATACAGGGGGCAGTCGATACGAGCAGTACTTC. This translates into CASRYTGGSRYEQYF.

This chain links TRBV30 with TRBJ1-1; weak D call: TRBD1 (5 bases). The CDR3 contains 13 residues. CDR1 is GTSNPN, CDR2 SVGIG, per germline (reference sequence). V lost 5 bases and J 0 bases, leaving 10 bases between the germline ends. The CDR3 coding sequence is TGTGCCTGGGAGTTAGGGGTGAACACTGAAGCTTTCTTT. The encoded protein is CAWELGVNTEAFF.

This chain links TRBV6-6 with TRBJ2-3, with 9 bases identical to TRBD2. CDR3 length: 12 residues. CDR1 is MNHNY and CDR2 is SVGAGI in the germline V gene (reference sequence). V was pared by 11 bases and J by 5 bases, with 5 bases of the junction left unmatched. The CDR3 sequence is CASAGGRDTQYF. The CDR3 nucleotides are TGTGCCTCGGCGGGGGGGCGAGATACGCAGTATTTT.

This clone has only a few counts. The chain carries TRBV5-6 and TRBJ2-7, with 12 bases fitting TRBD2. The CDR3 loop spans 16 amino acids. The V gene's germline CDR1 is SGHDT and CDR2 YYEEEE. J lost 6 bases, V lost 5 bases, and 12 bases had no gene match. The CDR3 here is CASSWARTSGVGEQYF. The DNA for the CDR3 is TGTGCCAGCAGTTGGGCCCGGACTAGCGGGGTGGGCGAGCAGTACTTC. Full variable domain (remainder filled in from reference TRBV5-6 and TRBJ2-7): DAGVTQSPTHLIKTRGQQVTLRCSPKSGHDTVSWYQQALGQGPQFIFQYYEEEERQRGNFPDRFSGHQFPNYSSELNVNALLLGDSALYLCASSWARTSGVGEQYFGPGTRLTVT.